This T cell receptor (beta chain) was observed in a study of shared clonotypes between healthy human individuals. TCRdb keeps only in-frame clones here, not all; method: immunoSEQ multiplex PCR. The table includes about 2 million clones, approximately 95% detected once. Study-wide points: Naive subsets generally exceeded memory subsets in estimated richness.

In germline, CDR1 is MNHEY, CDR2 SVGAGI. The CDR3 has 16 residues. The V gene end was trimmed by 0 bases and the J gene end by 5 bases; junction bases not matched to a gene: 5. A word on this clone: Its antigen is not known.

The TCR was taken from a man between 18 and 35 years old in good health. This chain links TRBV6-5 with TRBJ2-5; the match to TRBD2 covers 11 bases. The source material was naive CD4+ T cells sorted from blood. The subset denotes: CD45RA+ positively selected. The CDR3 is CASSYSTSGEWETQYF. The CDR3 DNA reads as TGTGCCAGCAGTTACTCGACTAGCGGGGAATGGGAGACCCAGTACTTC.